This T cell receptor beta chain was profiled in a study of shared clonotypes between healthy human individuals. In the study overall: Per-donor plates numbered three CD4 naive, three CD4 memory, two CD8 naive and one CD8 memory. Whole-study results and caveats: Shared clonotypes across all four donors exceeded non-shared ones in generation probability.

In the naive CD8 group, cells lacked CD45RO and were positively selected for CCR7, so terminally differentiated effector memory CD45RA+ cells were left out. There were no recent acute infections or vaccinations among the donors, who were healthy HIV-negative adults. On this clone itself: What it recognizes is unknown.

At deep level, the assay was performed. Sequencing used immunoSEQ multiplex PCR; TCRdb keeps in-frame clones, though not all of them. The table records 1.5 million to 2.5 million clones, approximately 94% of them present only once. Germline V gene data show CDR1 as GTSNPN and CDR2 as SVGIG (reference sequence). This CDR3 contains 18 residues. The trim removed 5 bases at V and 2 bases at J, leaving 17 bases unmatched. The TCR sequence derives from a man aged 18 to 29 in good health. The sample was naive CD8+ T cells sorted from blood. The chain is built from TRBV30 and TRBJ2-5, with 10 bases that match TRBD2. CDR3: CAWGPGEREGSIQETQYF. The DNA for the CDR3 is TGTGCCTGGGGACCCGGAGAGCGGGAGGGTTCGATTCAAGAGACCCAGTACTTC.